The 14 T cell receptor beta chains listed next were all sequenced from one sample in a study of blood T cell repertoires in COVID-19. TCRdb keeps only in-frame clones here, not all; method: immunoSEQ multiplex PCR. The sample holds some 110,000 clones, approximately 90% seen once. Sample: peripheral blood. The receptors were gathered from a middle-aged man with acute or convalescent COVID-19.

This chain connects TRBV10-1 to TRBJ1-6, with D maybe TRBD1 (5 bases). CDR1 WNHNN and CDR2 SYGVQD come from the germline V gene (reference sequence). Trimming left V 6 bases short and J 9 bases short, with 12 bases between. CDR3 size: 13 residues. CDR3 in amino acids: CASSFRAGSPLHF. The CDR3 DNA is TGCGCCAGCAGCTTCAGGGCCGGTTCACCCCTCCACTTT.

The chain links TRBV3-1 (or the pseudogene TRBV3-2) to TRBJ2-7; 11 bases are shared with TRBD2. Per germline, CDR1 LGHDT and CDR2 YNNKEL (reference sequence). Germline trimming cut 3 bases from V and 3 bases from J; bases unmatched to any gene: 10. The CDR3 is made up of 17 amino acids. The CDR3 is CASSHRVGLAAIYEQYF. The DNA of the CDR3 is TGTGCCAGCAGCCATCGAGTGGGACTAGCGGCAATCTACGAGCAGTACTTC.

In this sample, this clone is medium-sized. This chain uses TRBV3-1 (or the pseudogene TRBV3-2) with TRBJ1-2, with D possibly matching TRBD1 (6 bases). Germline CDR1 is LGHDT and CDR2 is YNNKEL (reference sequence). CDR3 size: 15 residues. Trimming removed 0 bases at V and 6 bases at J, with 14 bases between. CDR3 DNA: TGTGCCAGCAGCCAAGATCTTGGGGGGGCGGATGGCTACACCTTC. Translation: CASSQDLGGADGYTF.

This clone occurred once. The chain employs TRBV29-1 and TRBJ1-2; no clear D gene. CDR3 size: 13 residues. Germline V CDR1 and CDR2: SQVTM, ANQGSEA. Deletions cut 6 bases from V and 3 bases from J, with 14 bases between. The DNA of the CDR3 is TGCAGCGTCTTTAAAGGAGACCACTATGGCTACACCTTC. Protein sequence: CSVFKGDHYGYTF.

The chain recombines TRBV7-9 with TRBJ1-2; D gene unclear. The CDR3 length is 11 residues. Germline V gene lookup returns CDR1 SEHNR and CDR2 FQNEAQ (reference sequence). With 5 bases removed from V and 4 bases from J, the gap between germline ends came to 5 bases. DNA of the CDR3: TGTGCCAGCAGCCTTCCCTATGGCTACACCTTC. It is translated as CASSLPYGYTF. Combining the CDR3 with reference TRBV7-9 and TRBJ1-2 gives the whole variable domain DTGVSQNPRHKITKRGQNVTFRCDPISEHNRLYWYRQTLGQGPEFLTYFQNEAQLEKSRLLSDRFSAERPKGSFSTLEIQRTEQGDSAMYLCASSLPYGYTFGSGTRLTVV.

The V gene is TRBV4-1, the J gene TRBJ1-2; D call uncertain. Per germline, CDR1 MGHRA and CDR2 YSYEKL. The CDR3 sequence is 18 residues long. The V end was cut by 0 bases, the J end by 0 bases, with 17 bases between. The CDR3 sequence is CASSQESLTLEANYGYTF. CDR3 nucleotide sequence: TGCGCCAGCAGCCAAGAAAGCCTAACCCTCGAAGCTAACTATGGCTACACCTTC.

This clone was observed once. The chain joins TRBV2 to TRBJ1-2, with D maybe TRBD1 (6 bases). The CDR3 sequence is 15 residues long. Germline lookup yields CDR1 SNHLY and CDR2 FYNNEI. The V end was cut by 6 bases, the J end by 3 bases, with 17 bases between. The CDR3: CASRWQKGVDYGYTF. The CDR3 DNA reads as TGTGCCAGCAGATGGCAGAAGGGGGTCGACTATGGCTACACCTTC.

This chain connects TRBV6-5 to TRBJ2-7; 9 nucleotides align to TRBD1. With 5 bases clipped from V and 2 bases from J, the junction kept 4 bases outside the gene matches. Per the germline V gene, CDR1 is MNHEY and CDR2 is SVGAGI. The CDR3 has 14 residues. The DNA of the CDR3 is TGTGCCAGCAGTAGGGGACAGGGTCCCTACGAGCAGTACTTC. It encodes CASSRGQGPYEQYF.

This chain connects TRBV5-6 to TRBJ1-4, with 8 bases lining up with TRBD1. The germline V gene has CDR1 SGHDT and CDR2 YYEEEE. With 4 bases clipped from V and 11 bases from J, the junction kept 10 bases outside the gene matches. The CDR3 contains 14 residues. This CDR3 is CASSADRAVGKLFF. CDR3 nucleotides: TGTGCCAGCAGCGCGGACAGGGCGGTGGGGAAACTGTTTTTT.

The chain recombines TRBV2 with TRBJ2-1; unclear D gene. Trimming took off 2 bases at V and 7 bases at J, with 24 bases between the two ends. The CDR3 runs to 18 residues. CDR1 is SNHLY and CDR2 is FYNNEI in the germline V gene. The CDR3 loop reads CASSEFLSEWAGINEQFF. The CDR3 DNA reads as TGTGCCAGCAGTGAATTTCTATCGGAATGGGCAGGCATTAATGAGCAGTTCTTC.

The gene calls are TRBV5-4 and TRBJ1-2; 11 nucleotides agree with TRBD1. The V gene end was trimmed by 0 bases and the J gene end by 3 bases; junction bases not matched to a gene: 4. The CDR3 is 16 residues long. Germline CDR1 is SGHNT and CDR2 is YYREEE (reference sequence). The CDR3 DNA reads TGTGCCAGCAGCTTGGAAGGGACAGGGGGATACTATGGCTACACCTTC. Translation: CASSLEGTGGYYGYTF.

CDR3 DNA sequence: TGTGCCAGCAGCCCTGGGACAGGGGGTTACAATGAGCAGTTCTTC. The encoded protein is CASSPGTGGYNEQFF. The rearrangement uses TRBV5-8 and TRBJ2-1, with 11 bases matching TRBD1. With V trimmed by 4 bases and J by 4 bases, 4 bases remained unmatched. From germline, CDR1 is SGHTS and CDR2 YDEGEE. This CDR3 region has 15 residues.

This chain joins TRBV12-1 and TRBJ1-2; the table's D call, TRBD1, has no DNA check behind it. TRBV12-1 is a pseudogene locus. The CDR3 contains 19 residues. The CDR3 here is CASSLGQARAWKYNYGYTF. The CDR3 bases are TGTGCCAGCAGCTTGGGACAGGCCCGGGCATGGAAGTATAACTATGGCTACACCTTC.

The V call is TRBV30, the J call TRBJ2-1; 15 bases are shared with TRBD2. CDR1 and CDR2 (germline): GTSNPN, SVGIG (reference sequence). The CDR3 totals 16 residues. The J segment lost 10 bases and the V segment lost 0 bases, leaving 7 bases of the junction unmatched. The CDR3 DNA sequence: TGTGCCTGGAGTGTACGACGGACTAGCGGGAGGGGCGAGCAGTTCTTC. Translated, it gives CAWSVRRTSGRGEQFF. The full variable domain, rest sourced from reference TRBV30 and TRBJ2-1, is SQTIHQWPATLVQPVGSPLSLECTVEGTSNPNLYWYRQAAGRGLQLLFYSVGIGQISSEVPQNLSASRPQDRQFILSSKKLLLSDSGFYLCAWSVRRTSGRGEQFFGPGTRLTVL.